Sequencing of this TCR beta chain was carried out in a study of cytomegalovirus exposure and HLA in healthy donors. Study at large: Genetic ancestry analysis placed approximately 80% of the 398 donors that were genotyped in the Caucasian-associated cluster. General study results and limits: Productive rates of about 87% or about 30% were seen for most TCR beta V segments in an earlier analysis.

Primers: 60 Vbeta forward and 13 Jbeta reverse. Sequencing was performed with immunoSEQ multiplex PCR; in TCRdb, only in-frame clones are kept and a portion is missing. The sample shows about 160,000 clones, roughly 80% of them seen only once. Turning to this clone: The antigen remains unidentified.

The germline gives CDR1 SGHDT, CDR2 YYEEEE. This CDR3 has 11 residues. This sequence originates from a man aged 30 to 39 in good health and CMV-seropositive. The chain joins TRBV5-6 to TRBJ2-5; no definite D call. The J call may be incorrect, as the DNA end agrees better with TRBJ2-7. The sequenced sample was PBMCs. This CDR3 is CASSLAYEQYF. In DNA form, the CDR3 reads TGTGCCAGCAGCTTGGCCTACGAGCAGTACTTC.